The source of this T cell receptor (beta chain) is a study of neurological immune-mediated disorders. By frequency in the sample, this clonotype is medium-sized (0.01 to 0.1%). Synthesis of cDNA used 5'RACE (with 10-nucleotide random UMIs). TCRdb called the 5' RACE reads again in MiXCR, with one record for every CDR3 protein. The sample lists around 30,000 distinct CDR3 sequences, 1.5% occurring once. Sequencing used PBMCs. The sequence derives from a woman between 25 and 40 years old with multiple sclerosis.

The CDR3, as DNA: TGTGCCAGCAGTTTCGACAGGGGCGGCCAGCCCCAGCATTTT. It encodes CASSFDRGGQPQHF. The rearrangement links TRBV27 to TRBJ1-5; 8 bases match TRBD1. The CDR3 runs 14 residues. Germline CDR1 is MNHEY and CDR2 is SMNVEV (reference sequence). The V gene end was trimmed by 3 bases and the J gene end by 7 bases; junction bases not matched to a gene: 5.